These 22 T cell receptor beta chains share one sample of origin, sequenced in a study of prognosis after radiotherapy for stage I lung cancer. Amplification of the TCR beta CDR3 (from genomic DNA) was done by two-round multiplex PCR. It was primers specific to each TRBV and TRBJ gene that first-round PCR used. One entry per CDR3 protein, called by TCRdb with MiXCR from the multiplex PCR reads. The profile shows about 14,000 distinct CDR3 sequences, around 33% of them singletons. The specimen was PBMCs, collected before or after stereotactic body radiation therapy (not recorded which). The receptors were sampled from a donor over 45 with non-small cell lung cancer.

This clonotype was recorded once. It differs at one base from a far larger clone, so likely a read error. The J gene is TRBJ2-7, the V gene TRBV18, with D unresolved. The CDR3 is 13 residues long. Germline V lookup: CDR1 KGHSH, CDR2 LQKENI. V lost 1 base, J lost 7 bases, and 11 bases lay in between. The CDR3 is CASSPLDGNEQYF. Written as DNA, the CDR3 is TGTGCCAGCTCACCACTCGATGGCAATGAGCAGTACTTC. Supplemented by reference TRBV18 and TRBJ2-7, the full variable domain reads NAGVMQNPRHLVRRRGQEARLRCSPMKGHSHVYWYRQLPEEGLKFMVYLQKENIIDESGMPKERFSAEFPKEGPSILRIQQVVRGDSAAYFCASSPLDGNEQYFGPGTRLTVT.

This clonotype was counted ten times or more. A much larger clone lies a single base off, so this may be a read error. Since the CDR3 does not end with the conserved phenylalanine or tryptophan, this likely comes from a read error. The chain carries TRBV5-1 and TRBJ2-7, with TRBD2 matching 10 bases. The length of the CDR3 is 15 residues. J was trimmed by 5 bases and V by 6 bases; bases with no gene match: 11. Germline V gene sequence: CDR1 SGHRS, CDR2 YFSETQ. CDR3 in DNA: TGCGCCAGCATAGTGTCGAGCGGGAGGGCCGACGAGCAGTACCTC. This translates into CASIVSSGRADEQYL.

This clonotype was found many times. This chain's CDR3 is CASRNRYEAFF. The CDR3, as DNA: TGTGCCAGCAGGAACCGATATGAAGCTTTCTTT. The gene calls are TRBV6-1 and TRBJ1-1; D is unclear. Trimming removed 6 bases at V and 7 bases at J, with 9 bases between. The CDR3 spans 11 residues. CDR1 and CDR2 from the germline V gene are MNHNS and SASEGT.

The table lists this clonotype with a count of one. The chain carries TRBV12-3 or TRBV12-4 and TRBJ2-6; 15 bases are shared with TRBD2. The V gene end was trimmed by 5 bases and the J gene end by 0 bases; junction bases not matched to a gene: 8. CDR3 length equals 20 residues. The CDR3 DNA sequence: TGTGCCAGCAGTCCCGCGGGACTAGCGGGGGGCAGCTCTGGGGCCAACGTCCTGACTTTC. Protein: CASSPAGLAGGSSGANVLTF.

The chain has TRBV12-3 or TRBV12-4 and TRBJ2-2; 10 nucleotides agree with TRBD1. The CDR3 length is 15 residues. J lost 9 bases, V lost 6 bases, and 10 bases had no gene match. The CDR3 nucleotides are TGTGCCAGCAGCGGGACAGGGGCTTCAACAAGGGAGCTGTTTTTT. This encodes CASSGTGASTRELFF.

The chain joins TRBV11-2 to TRBJ2-5; TRBD2 aligns across 14 bases. V trimming: 4 bases; J trimming: 5 bases; junction bases outside the gene matches: 12. Germline CDR1 is SGHAT and CDR2 is FQNNGV. The CDR3 consists of 18 residues. CDR3 amino acids: CASSSRFRTSGGFETQYF. Here the CDR3 DNA reads TGTGCCAGCAGCTCCAGATTCAGGACTAGCGGGGGGTTCGAGACCCAGTACTTC.

In its sample, this clonotype was seen many times. V gene TRBV24-1 combines with J gene TRBJ2-3, with 9 bases lining up with TRBD2. The trim removed 8 bases at V and 1 base at J, leaving 3 bases unmatched. Germline V gene lookup returns CDR1 KGHDR and CDR2 SFDVKD. This CDR3 region has 14 residues. The DNA for the CDR3 is TGTGCCACCACTAGCGGGACGGGCACAGATACGCAGTATTTT. Translation: CATTSGTGTDTQYF.

This clonotype has only one observation. The V and J genes are TRBV6-1 and TRBJ2-5, with 9 bases fitting TRBD2. Germline CDR1 MNHNS, CDR2 SASEGT. The V gene end was trimmed by 2 bases and the J gene end by 11 bases; junction bases not matched to a gene: 18. The CDR3 length is 17 residues. CDR3 residues: CASSEPTGLAGRGTQYF. CDR3 nucleotides: TGTGCCAGCAGTGAACCCACGGGGCTAGCGGGACGAGGGACACAGTACTTC.

The V gene is TRBV6-2 or TRBV6-3, the J gene TRBJ1-5; 11 bases are a match to TRBD1. This CDR3 contains 14 residues. Germline CDR1 is MNHEY and CDR2 is SVGEGT. After removal of 7 bases from V and 7 bases from J, the junction contained 6 bases not matched to a gene. The CDR3 spells CASTRTGGWQPQHF. CDR3 bases: TGTGCCAGCACCAGGACAGGGGGCTGGCAGCCCCAGCATTTT.

This clonotype was counted ten times or more. This sequence joins TRBV28 and TRBJ2-7; 12 nucleotides align to TRBD2. Germline V gene sequence: CDR1 MDHEN, CDR2 SYDVKM. The length of the CDR3 is 15 residues. J lost 6 bases, V lost 6 bases, and 9 bases had no gene match. The DNA of the CDR3 is TGTGCCAGCAGATCACCCGGACTAGCGGGAATCGAGCAGTACTTC. Translating it yields CASRSPGLAGIEQYF. Combining the CDR3 with reference TRBV28 and TRBJ2-7 gives the whole variable domain DVKVTQSSRYLVKRTGEKVFLECVQDMDHENMFWYRQDPGLGLRLIYFSYDVKMKEKGDIPEGYSVSREKKERFSLILESASTNQTSMYLCASRSPGLAGIEQYFGPGTRLTVT.

This clonotype showed up many times. The chain recombines TRBV20-1 with TRBJ2-5; D ambiguous. The ends were cut back, 1 base at V and 10 bases at J, with 7 bases in the middle. Germline loops: CDR1 DFQATT, CDR2 SNEGSKA (reference sequence). CDR3 length equals 10 residues. CDR3 sequence reads: CSARGGNQYF. The CDR3 nucleotides are TGCAGTGCTAGAGGCGGTAACCAGTACTTC.

Concerning this clonotype itself: This likely stems from a read error, as it lies one base from a far larger clone. This chain links TRBV4-2 with TRBJ2-1; tentatively, D is TRBD1 (5 bases). V shed 0 bases and J shed 10 bases, with 16 bases lying between them. Germline values: CDR1 LGHNA, CDR2 YNFKEQ. The CDR3 consists of 15 residues. CDR3 protein: CASSQDGDDRDEQFF. DNA for the CDR3: TGTGCCAGCAGCCAAGATGGTGATGACAGAGACGAGCAGTTCTTC.

With regard to this clonotype: This likely stems from a read error, as it lies one base from a far larger clone. The chain recombines TRBV6-2 or TRBV6-3 with TRBJ2-5, with 15 bases matching TRBD2. The J call may be faulty, since TRBJ2-1 better matches the DNA end. CDR3 length equals 16 residues. Germline V CDR1 and CDR2: MNHEY, SVGEGT. As DNA, the CDR3 is TGTGCCAACAGTTTCGGACTAGCGGGAGGGCTATATGAGCAGTTCTTC. It codes for CANSFGLAGGLYEQFF.

This clonotype is judged medium-sized. This chain links TRBV5-1 with TRBJ2-3; D may be TRBD2 (5 bases). The CDR3 sequence is 15 residues long. V shed 5 bases and J shed 1 base, with 14 bases lying between them. The germline V gene encodes CDR1 SGHRS and CDR2 YFSETQ. This CDR3 reads CASRELGVGTDTQYF. CDR3 DNA: TGCGCCAGCAGGGAGTTGGGAGTAGGCACAGATACGCAGTATTTT.

As for this clonotype: The junction and the germline gene differ at one end; a read error may be behind it. The V call is TRBV5-1, the J call TRBJ1-3; D remains ambiguous. Germline V gene lookup returns CDR1 SGHRS and CDR2 YFSETQ. The CDR3 has 14 amino acids. The CDR3 sequence is CASSLDGSGNTIYF. CDR3 sequence (DNA): TGCGCCAGCAGCTTGGATGGCTCTGGAAACACAATATATTTT.

This clonotype was seen ten or more times. The chain couples TRBV20-1 to TRBJ1-2; a possible D gene is TRBD1 (6 bases). The CDR3 loop spans 14 amino acids. Germline V gene data show CDR1 as DFQATT and CDR2 as SNEGSKA (reference sequence). V lost 3 bases, J lost 5 bases, and 16 bases lay in between. CDR3 sequence: CSARFGGGAYGYTF. CDR3 sequence (DNA): TGCAGTGCTAGGTTTGGGGGGGGCGCGTATGGCTACACCTTC.

For this clonotype: A far larger clone lies a single base away; this is likely a read error. This chain links TRBV6-8 with TRBJ2-3, with 7 bases identical to TRBD1. This CDR3 has 15 residues. The germline CDR1 and CDR2 sequences are MNHGY and SAAAGT. Trimming at V came to 5 bases and at J to 6 bases, leaving 11 bases not matched to a gene. The CDR3 is CASSADRSFEDTQYF. CDR3 nucleotides: TGTGCCAGCAGTGCGGACAGGAGCTTCGAGGATACGCAGTATTTT.

This rearrangement joins TRBV20-1 to TRBJ2-1; TRBD2 matches 11 bases. Germline CDR1 reads DFQATT; CDR2 reads SNEGSKA (reference sequence). This CDR3 comprises 12 residues. The CDR3 coding sequence is TGCAGAATTAGCGGGAGGGCCGTTGAGCAGTTCTTC. Protein sequence: CRISGRAVEQFF.

The chain recombines TRBV28 with TRBJ1-2; D might be TRBD1 (6 bases). Trimming cost V 5 bases and J 2 bases, with 21 bases left between them. Germline V gene sequence: CDR1 MDHEN, CDR2 SYDVKM. The CDR3 sequence is 17 residues long. The CDR3: CASSRGTFGATNYGYTF. The CDR3 nucleotides are TGTGCCAGCAGTAGGGGGACGTTTGGTGCGACCAACTATGGCTACACCTTC.

This clonotype occurred many times. The V and J genes are TRBV5-1 and TRBJ2-5, with D unclear. This CDR3 is built from 15 residues. The germline V gene encodes CDR1 SGHRS and CDR2 YFSETQ. V was pared by 5 bases and J by 4 bases, with 18 bases between. The chain's CDR3 is CASSSGTILIETQYF. The CDR3 DNA reads TGCGCCAGCAGTTCTGGCACCATCCTTATAGAGACCCAGTACTTC.

This clonotype came up many times. The chain recombines TRBV5-6 with TRBJ2-1, with 11 bases that match TRBD2. The CDR3 covers 15 residues. Germline values: CDR1 SGHDT, CDR2 YYEEEE. The V and J ends lost 4 bases and 2 bases, in that order; junction bases with no gene match: 2. The CDR3 DNA reads as TGTGCCAGCAGCGGTAGCGGGAGGGCCTACAATGAGCAGTTCTTC. It yields the protein CASSGSGRAYNEQFF.

By frequency in the sample, this clonotype is medium-sized. This sequence joins TRBV5-1 and TRBJ1-1; D remains unclear. The CDR3 runs 14 residues. Trimming cost V 1 base and J 4 bases, with 11 bases left between them. CDR1 and CDR2 (germline): SGHRS, YFSETQ. Here the CDR3 reads CASSLTHPTTEAFF. CDR3 nucleotide sequence: TGCGCCAGCAGCTTGACACACCCTACCACTGAAGCTTTCTTT.